This TCR beta chain was captured by sequencing in a study of cytomegalovirus exposure and HLA in healthy donors. Vbeta (60) and Jbeta (13) primers were used in the PCR. Using immunoSEQ multiplex PCR, the repertoire was profiled, and TCRdb retains in-frame clones only, with some absent. Here the sample spans around 200,000 clones, around 76% being singletons. The sample consisted of PBMCs. This receptor was taken from a woman aged 30 to 39 in good health and CMV-seropositive.

The CDR3 protein is CASSPDREDGYGYTF. The CDR3 DNA follows: TGTGCCAGCAGTCCGGACAGGGAGGATGGGTATGGCTACACCTTC. The chain links TRBV28 to TRBJ1-2, with 8 bases matching TRBD1. From germline, CDR1 is MDHEN and CDR2 SYDVKM. The CDR3 sequence is 15 residues long. The V and J ends lost 5 bases and 5 bases, in that order; junction bases with no gene match: 10.